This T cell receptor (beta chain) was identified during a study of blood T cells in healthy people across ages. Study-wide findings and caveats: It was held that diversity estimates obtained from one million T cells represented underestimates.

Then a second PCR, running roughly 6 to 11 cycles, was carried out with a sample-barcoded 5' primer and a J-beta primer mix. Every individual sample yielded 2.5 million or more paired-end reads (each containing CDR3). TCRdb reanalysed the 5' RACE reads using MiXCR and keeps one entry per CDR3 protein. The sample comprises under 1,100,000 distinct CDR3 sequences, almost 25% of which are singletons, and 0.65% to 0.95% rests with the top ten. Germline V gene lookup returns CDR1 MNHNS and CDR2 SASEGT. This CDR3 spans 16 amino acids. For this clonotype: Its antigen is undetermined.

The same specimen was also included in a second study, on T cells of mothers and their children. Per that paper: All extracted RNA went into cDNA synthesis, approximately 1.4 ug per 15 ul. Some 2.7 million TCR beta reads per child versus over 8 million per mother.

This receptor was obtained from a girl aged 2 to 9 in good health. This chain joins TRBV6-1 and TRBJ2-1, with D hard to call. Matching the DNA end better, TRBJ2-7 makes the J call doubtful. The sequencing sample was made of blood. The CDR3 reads CASSLAADGYSYEQYF. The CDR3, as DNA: TGTGCCAGCAGCCTTGCGGCGGATGGATACTCCTACGAGCAGTACTTC.